The 26 T cell receptor beta chains in this list originate from one sample, sequenced in a study of neurological immune-mediated disorders. One entry per CDR3 protein results from TCRdb running MiXCR on the 5' RACE reads. The table shows about 45,000 distinct CDR3 sequences, with 20% to 25% occurring only once. Time point denoted: technical triplicate 3. Sequencing was done on a sample of PBMCs. These receptors all stem from a man in his sixties with HTLV-1-associated myelopathy (HAM/TSP).

Ten or more counts support this clonotype. The chain has TRBV18 and TRBJ2-2; 11 nucleotides align to TRBD1. The CDR3 runs to 15 residues. With 0 bases clipped from V and 6 bases from J, the junction kept 0 bases outside the gene matches. CDR1 KGHSH and CDR2 LQKENI come from the germline V gene. For the CDR3, the DNA is TGTGCCAGCTCACCACCGGGACAGGGGGCCGGGGAGCTGTTTTTT. It codes for CASSPPGQGAGELFF.

This clonotype has at least ten counts. The V and J genes are TRBV5-1 and TRBJ2-1; 11 nucleotides match TRBD2. The CDR3 is 16 amino acids. Germline CDR1 SGHRS, CDR2 YFSETQ. Trimming removed 4 bases from V and 7 bases from J; junction bases left unmatched: 10. The CDR3 DNA reads as TGCGCCAGCAGCCAACAACTAGCGGGAGTTGGTAATGAGCAGTTCTTC. Amino acid sequence: CASSQQLAGVGNEQFF.

Notes on this clonotype: A much larger clone differs from this one at a single base, so this may be a read error. V usage is TRBV7-7 and J usage is TRBJ2-1; possibly TRBD1 or TRBD2 for D (6 bases each). This CDR3 region has 13 residues. CDR1 and CDR2 from the germline V gene are SSHAT and FNYEAQ (reference sequence). The CDR3 sequence: CASSSEQGLTQFF. CDR3 bases: TGTGCTAGCAGCTCGGAACAGGGACTGACCCAGTTCTTC.

Ten or more counts support this clonotype. V usage is TRBV15 and J usage is TRBJ2-1; 8 nucleotides match TRBD2. Losses at the gene ends were 11 bases for V and 8 bases for J; bases not matched to a gene: 11. The CDR3 loop spans 13 amino acids. Germline loops: CDR1 LNHNV, CDR2 YYDKDF (reference sequence). In nucleotides, the CDR3 is TGTGCCGTAGGACTAGCAAGCGGCTATGAGCAGTTCTTC. Protein product: CAVGLASGYEQFF.

The chain has TRBV20-1 and TRBJ2-3; TRBD2 agrees at 7 bases. Germline loops: CDR1 DFQATT, CDR2 SNEGSKA (reference sequence). V gave up 7 bases and J gave up 6 bases; unmatched junction bases: 4. There are 11 residues in the CDR3. CDR3 DNA: TGCAGTGGGGGGGGGTCCGATACGCAGTATTTT. Its protein is CSGGGSDTQYF.

This clonotype came up many times. The chain joins TRBV28 to TRBJ2-6; D gene uncertain. Germline V gene data show CDR1 as MDHEN and CDR2 as SYDVKM. Trimming left V 8 bases short and J 4 bases short, with 12 bases between. CDR3 size: 14 residues. CDR3 DNA: TGTGCCAGCGGGTTGAGGCCCGGGGCCAACGTCCTGACTTTC. Translation gives CASGLRPGANVLTF.

In its sample, this clonotype was seen many times. The J gene is TRBJ2-5, the V gene TRBV29-1; D is possibly TRBD1 (6 bases). This CDR3 has 18 residues. Trimming stripped 0 bases from V and 4 bases from J, with 24 bases between. Germline loops: CDR1 SQVTM, CDR2 ANQGSEA. The CDR3, as DNA: TGCAGCGTTGAAGATTTTGCAGGGGTGACCTTGGTGGGAGAGACCCAGTACTTC. Its translation is CSVEDFAGVTLVGETQYF.

This chain connects TRBV19 to TRBJ1-5; D may be TRBD1 (5 bases). From germline, CDR1 is LNHDA and CDR2 SQIVND (reference sequence). V gave up 3 bases and J gave up 5 bases, with 14 bases separating them. This CDR3 is built from 15 residues. The CDR3 nucleotides are TGTGCCAGTAGTATTGAAGGGGCGAGCTATCAGCCCCAGCATTTT. It encodes CASSIEGASYQPQHF. Full variable domain (missing parts from reference TRBV19 and TRBJ1-5): DGGITQSPKYLFRKEGQNVTLSCEQNLNHDAMYWYRQDPGQGLRLIYYSQIVNDFQKGDIAEGYSVSREKKESFPLTVTSAQKNPTAFYLCASSIEGASYQPQHFGDGTRLSIL.

This clonotype showed up many times. The DNA of the CDR3 is TGCAGTGCTAGAGCCAGACTAGAAGAGACCCAGTACTTC. Translated: CSARARLEETQYF. This rearrangement joins TRBV20-1 to TRBJ2-5, with a weak D call TRBD2 (6 bases). Germline V CDR1 and CDR2: DFQATT, SNEGSKA (reference sequence). The CDR3 sequence is 13 residues long. V lost 1 base, J lost 3 bases, and 9 bases lay in between.

The J gene is TRBJ1-2, the V gene TRBV20-1; tentatively, D is TRBD1 (6 bases). The germline V gene has CDR1 DFQATT and CDR2 SNEGSKA (reference sequence). Trimming took off 4 bases at V and 5 bases at J, with 20 bases between the two ends. The CDR3 is made up of 15 amino acids. The CDR3 loop reads CSATDTPGQKYGYTF. CDR3 nucleotide sequence: TGCAGTGCTACAGACACCCCGGGACAAAAGTATGGCTACACCTTC.

This clonotype was seen many times. The V and J genes are TRBV6-5 and TRBJ1-2, with TRBD1 as a possible D gene (5 bases). This CDR3 has 13 residues. The germline CDR1 and CDR2 sequences are MNHEY and SVGAGI. V lost 5 bases, J lost 4 bases, and 11 bases lay in between. DNA for the CDR3: TGTGCCAGCAGTCTTGGGACCGGCTATGGCTACACCTTC. The encoded protein is CASSLGTGYGYTF.

This clonotype occurred many times. The rearrangement uses TRBV20-1 and TRBJ1-1, with a possible D match to TRBD1 (5 bases). The CDR3 totals 14 residues. Germline loops: CDR1 DFQATT, CDR2 SNEGSKA (reference sequence). V dropped 2 bases and J dropped 1 base, with 11 bases sitting between them. The CDR3 region is CSARYGDGNTEAFF. The CDR3 DNA reads as TGCAGTGCTAGATATGGGGACGGGAACACTGAAGCTTTCTTT.

V gene TRBV11-2 combines with J gene TRBJ2-5; D is uncertain. The CDR3 runs to 17 residues. V was clipped by 1 base and J by 4 bases, with 19 bases between them. Germline V lookup: CDR1 SGHAT, CDR2 FQNNGV. The DNA for the CDR3 is TGTGCCAGCAGCTTAGGTTTCGAATCGGGCCTTCCAGAGACCCAGTACTTC. This codes for CASSLGFESGLPETQYF.

Points on this clonotype: A much larger clone lies a single base off, so this may be a read error. The chain has TRBV15 and TRBJ2-2; 9 bases line up with TRBD1. Germline V gene data show CDR1 as LNHNV and CDR2 as YYDKDF (reference sequence). This CDR3 is built from 15 residues. The DNA for the CDR3 is TGTTCCACCAGGAAGACAGGGGGGACCACCGGGGAGCTGTTTTTT. It encodes CSTRKTGGTTGELFF.

In this sample, this clonotype turned up many times. This sequence joins TRBV25-1 and TRBJ2-5; no firm D call. This CDR3 is built from 13 residues. V dropped 6 bases and J dropped 1 base, with 9 bases sitting between them. Germline assignment: CDR1 MGHDK and CDR2 SYGVNS. DNA of the CDR3: TGTGCCAGCAGCTACGGGCCCCAAGAGACCCAGTACTTC. It specifies CASSYGPQETQYF. Variable domain in full (rest from reference TRBV25-1 and TRBJ2-5): EADIYQTPRYLVIGTGKKITLECSQTMGHDKMYWYQQDPGMELHLIHYSYGVNSTEKGDLSSESTVSRIRTEHFPLTLESARPSHTSQYLCASSYGPQETQYFGPGTRLLVL.

Ten or more counts support this clonotype. The J gene is TRBJ2-3, the V gene TRBV5-5, with a tentative D call TRBD2 (5 bases). The V and J ends lost 0 bases and 8 bases respectively, with 10 bases between them. Germline values: CDR1 SGHKS, CDR2 YYEKEE (reference sequence). This CDR3 is 13 amino acids long. DNA for the CDR3: TGTGCCAGCAGCTTGGAGGGAGCTGGTACGCAGTATTTT. Translating it yields CASSLEGAGTQYF.

This clonotype was recorded at least ten times. The J gene is TRBJ2-3, the V gene TRBV2, with D uncertain. Trimming shortened V by 7 bases and J by 3 bases, and 2 bases separated the two germline ends. This CDR3 comprises 10 residues. CDR1 is SNHLY and CDR2 is FYNNEI in the germline V gene. The CDR3 reads CASTTDTQYF. The CDR3 nucleotides are TGTGCCAGCACTACAGATACGCAGTATTTT.

This clonotype was seen at least ten times. This sequence joins TRBV20-1 and TRBJ2-7; 7 bases are a match to TRBD1. The germline CDR1 and CDR2 sequences are DFQATT and SNEGSKA (reference sequence). The length of the CDR3 is 13 residues. J lost 3 bases, V lost 5 bases, and 7 bases had no gene match. The CDR3 coding sequence is TGCAGTGCTTCCGGGACAGCCTACTACGAGCAGTACTTC. This codes for CSASGTAYYEQYF.

The sample holds many counts of this clonotype. The chain couples TRBV4-1 to TRBJ1-2; TRBD1 matches 8 bases. The J segment lost 4 bases and the V segment lost 1 base, leaving 8 bases of the junction unmatched. The length of the CDR3 is 16 residues. The germline gives CDR1 MGHRA, CDR2 YSYEKL. The CDR3 protein is CASSQVGGQGLYGYTF. CDR3 nucleotides: TGCGCCAGCAGCCAAGTGGGAGGACAGGGACTCTATGGCTACACCTTC.

This clonotype was seen many times. The chain has TRBV11-2 and TRBJ2-1; no reliable D call. The CDR3 runs 11 residues. Trimming removed 8 bases at V and 5 bases at J, with 7 bases between. Germline V gives CDR1 SGHAT, CDR2 FQNNGV. CDR3 loop: CASRWDNEQFF. The CDR3, as DNA: TGTGCCAGCCGCTGGGACAATGAGCAGTTCTTC.

This clonotype was seen at least ten times. The chain employs TRBV7-8 and TRBJ2-3; no clear D. V shed 5 bases and J shed 2 bases, with 14 bases lying between them. The germline V gene encodes CDR1 SGHVS and CDR2 FQNEAQ. CDR3 length equals 15 residues. CDR3 sequence reads: CASSQYEQFTDTQYF. Written as DNA, the CDR3 is TGTGCCAGCAGCCAATACGAGCAGTTCACAGATACGCAGTATTTT. Complete variable domain (other parts from reference TRBV7-8 and TRBJ2-3): GAGVSQSPRYKVAKRGQDVALRCDPISGHVSLFWYQQALGQGPEFLTYFQNEAQLDKSGLPSDRFFAERPEGSVSTLKIQRTQQEDSAVYLCASSQYEQFTDTQYFGPGTRLTVL.

This clonotype has ten or more counts. The rearrangement joins TRBV20-1 to TRBJ2-1; 8 bases agree with TRBD2. The CDR3 contains 15 residues. Germline CDR1 and CDR2: DFQATT and SNEGSKA (reference sequence). J was trimmed by 7 bases and V by 6 bases; bases with no gene match: 14. The CDR3 nucleotides are TGCAGTGCCGGAGAAGCGGGAGAGATGGGGAATGAGCAGTTCTTC. The encoded protein is CSAGEAGEMGNEQFF.

This clonotype has a count of ten or more. DNA of the CDR3: TGCAGTGCTAGAACCGGGGCGGAAGAGACCCAGTACTTC. This translates into CSARTGAEETQYF. The rearrangement uses TRBV20-1 and TRBJ2-5; TRBD1 or TRBD2 may be the D gene (5 bases each). Deletions cut 2 bases from V and 3 bases from J, with 10 bases between. In germline, CDR1 is DFQATT, CDR2 SNEGSKA (reference sequence). This CDR3 has 13 amino acids.

This clonotype was seen many times. The chain uses TRBV29-1 and TRBJ1-5; D is undetermined. The CDR3 totals 13 residues. The germline V gene encodes CDR1 SQVTM and CDR2 ANQGSEA. V was clipped by 6 bases and J by 3 bases, with 12 bases between them. CDR3 sequence: CSVTSGFNQPQHF. The CDR3 DNA reads TGCAGCGTAACGTCTGGGTTCAATCAGCCCCAGCATTTT.

This clonotype was recorded at least ten times. This rearrangement joins TRBV9 to TRBJ2-1; D uncertain. CDR3 length: 13 residues. Germline CDR1 SGDLS, CDR2 YYNGEE. V lost 0 bases and J 5 bases, leaving 6 bases between the germline ends. The CDR3 DNA sequence: TGTGCCAGCAGCGTAGATAGAAACAATGAGCAGTTCTTC. It translates to CASSVDRNNEQFF.

About this clonotype: A junction end diverges from the germline sequence, so it may reflect a read error. The chain carries TRBV12-3 or TRBV12-4 and TRBJ2-2, with D uncertain. CDR3 length equals 15 residues. CDR3 in amino acids: CTSSWVRSWTGELFF. The CDR3, as DNA: TGTACCAGCAGTTGGGTCCGTTCGTGGACCGGGGAGCTGTTTTTT.